This record looks at one TCR beta chain sequence and its context. Authors' methods: By means of reference gene primer amplification, nucleated cell counts were estimated. The data were produced by immunoSEQ multiplex PCR, yet TCRdb's version contains in-frame clones alone and is incomplete. The DNA was the basis for D and trimming; V, J and clone size are from that table. The sample contains under 250,000 clones, approximately 86% of which appear only once. The data belong to a study of blood T cell repertoires in COVID-19. Study-wide context: PBMCs, B-cell-depleted T cells, or T cells provided the cDNA or gDNA that made up the material.

The germline V gene has CDR1 LNHDA and CDR2 SQIVND (reference sequence). The CDR3 loop spans 15 amino acids. After removal of 5 bases from V and 7 bases from J, the junction contained 12 bases not matched to a gene. The chain links TRBV19 to TRBJ2-7; 9 bases are shared with TRBD1. Sequencing input: peripheral blood. This sequence originates from a man in his forties or fifties with acute or convalescent COVID-19. The CDR3: CASSLGTGPVPEQYF. CDR3 in DNA: TGTGCCAGTAGTCTTGGGACAGGGCCGGTTCCAGAGCAGTACTTC.